A single sample gave rise to the 6 T cell receptor beta chains below, sequenced in a study of cytotoxic CD8 clonotypes in ibrutinib-treated CLL. Profiled with immunoSEQ multiplex PCR; TCRdb holds only in-frame clones, not every one. The repertoire holds approximately 160,000 clones, with more than 70% as singletons. The specimen comprised PBMCs, sampled at disease progression, from a patient treated with ibrutinib. These receptors came from a human donor with chronic lymphocytic leukemia.

The genes are TRBV28 and TRBJ1-5; tentatively, D is TRBD1 (6 bases). Germline-derived CDR1 and CDR2 are MDHEN and SYDVKM. V was cut by 5 bases and J by 2 bases, with 16 bases left in between. The CDR3 consists of 16 residues. CDR3 bases: TGTGCCAGCAGTATCAAACAGGGTTCGGGCAATCAGCCCCAGCATTTT. Residues: CASSIKQGSGNQPQHF.

This clone has a single count. The CDR3 loop reads CASSLGQGGEQYF. The CDR3 coding sequence is TGTGCCAGCAGTTTGGGACAGGGAGGCGAGCAGTACTTC. The V gene is TRBV6-5, the J gene TRBJ2-7, with 9 nucleotides matching TRBD1. The CDR3 totals 13 residues. V gave up 4 bases and J gave up 6 bases; unmatched junction bases: 4. Germline CDR1 MNHEY, CDR2 SVGAGI.

The chain is built from TRBV5-8 and TRBJ1-3; D ambiguous. Germline V gene sequence: CDR1 SGHTS, CDR2 YDEGEE. Trimming left V 3 bases short and J 2 bases short, with 9 bases between. This CDR3 spans 14 amino acids. In nucleotides, the CDR3 is TGTGCCAGCAGCTCCAGAGACCCTGGAAACACCATATATTTT. Its translation is CASSSRDPGNTIYF.

V is TRBV5-1 and J is TRBJ1-1; 7 positions agree with TRBD1. V trimming: 5 bases; J trimming: 6 bases; junction bases outside the gene matches: 13. CDR1 is SGHRS and CDR2 is YFSETQ in the germline V gene. There are 15 residues in the CDR3. This chain's CDR3 is CASRPRQGERAEAFF. The CDR3, as DNA: TGCGCCAGCAGACCTCGTCAGGGGGAGAGGGCTGAAGCTTTCTTT.

V and J are TRBV7-2 and TRBJ1-4; 11 positions match TRBD1. The J segment lost 8 bases and the V segment lost 5 bases, leaving 10 bases of the junction unmatched. CDR1 SGHTA and CDR2 FQGNSA come from the germline V gene. This CDR3 has 16 residues. The CDR3 is CASSALPDRGQEKLFF. The CDR3 DNA follows: TGTGCCAGCAGCGCCCTCCCGGACAGGGGGCAGGAAAAACTGTTTTTT.

The V and J genes are TRBV4-1 and TRBJ2-7; 8 bases line up with TRBD2. The CDR3 is made up of 14 amino acids. The germline V gene encodes CDR1 MGHRA and CDR2 YSYEKL. V was clipped by 1 base and J by 4 bases; unmatched bases: 3. The CDR3, as DNA: TGCGCCAGCAGCCAAGCCGGCGGGAGGTACGAGCAGTACTTC. As protein: CASSQAGGRYEQYF.